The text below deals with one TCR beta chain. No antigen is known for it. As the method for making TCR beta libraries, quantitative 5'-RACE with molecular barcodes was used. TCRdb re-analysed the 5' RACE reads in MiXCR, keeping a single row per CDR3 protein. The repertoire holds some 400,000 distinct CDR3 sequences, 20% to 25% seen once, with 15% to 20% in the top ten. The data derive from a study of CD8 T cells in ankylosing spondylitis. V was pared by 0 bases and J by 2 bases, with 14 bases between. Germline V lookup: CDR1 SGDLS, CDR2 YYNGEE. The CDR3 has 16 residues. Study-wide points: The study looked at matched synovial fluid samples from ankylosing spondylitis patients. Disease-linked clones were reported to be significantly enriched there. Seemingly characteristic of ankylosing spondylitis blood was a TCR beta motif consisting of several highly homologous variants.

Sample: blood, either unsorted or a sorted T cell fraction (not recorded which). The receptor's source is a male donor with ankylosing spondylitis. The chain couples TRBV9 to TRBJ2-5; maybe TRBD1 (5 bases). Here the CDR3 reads CASSVVGALPQETQYF. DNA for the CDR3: TGTGCCAGCAGCGTAGTAGGGGCGCTCCCACAAGAGACCCAGTACTTC.